The sequence of this T cell receptor (beta chain) was determined in a study of tumor-infiltrating lymphocytes in primary liver carcinoma. Making TCR beta cDNA involved approximately 480 ng total RNA and a constant-region primer. What produced the TCR beta libraries was three nested multiplex PCR rounds using slightly modified ARM-PCR. A C-beta reverse primer was combined with TRBV1-TRBV30 forward primers in the first two PCR rounds, and each round had around 11 cycles. One entry per CDR3 protein results from TCRdb running MiXCR on the multiplex PCR reads. The sample consists of about 320,000 distinct CDR3 sequences, roughly 60% of them appearing once. Germline CDR1 SGHDT, CDR2 YYEEEE. CDR3 length equals 14 residues. The V end lost 2 bases, the J end lost 4 bases, and 9 bases lay between the germline ends. Unsorted whole blood supplied the blood RNA, and germline DNA was isolated too.

This clonotype originated in a man aged 35 to 55 with primary liver carcinoma and hepatitis B virus infection. Specimen: peripheral blood. V and J are TRBV5-6 and TRBJ1-4; no reliable D call. Here the CDR3 reads CASSLRGLNEKLFF. The CDR3, as DNA: TGTGCCAGCAGCTTACGAGGGCTTAATGAAAAACTGTTTTTT.